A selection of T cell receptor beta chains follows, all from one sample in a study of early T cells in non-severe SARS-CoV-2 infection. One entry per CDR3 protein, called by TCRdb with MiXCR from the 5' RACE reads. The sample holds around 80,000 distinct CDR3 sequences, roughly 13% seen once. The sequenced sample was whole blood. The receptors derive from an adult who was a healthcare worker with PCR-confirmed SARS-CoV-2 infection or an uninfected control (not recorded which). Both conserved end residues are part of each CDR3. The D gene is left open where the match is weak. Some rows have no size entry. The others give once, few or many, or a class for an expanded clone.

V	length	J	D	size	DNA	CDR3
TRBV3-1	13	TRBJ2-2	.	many	TGTGCCAGCAGCCCCTGGACAGTTAGGGAGCTGTTTTTT	CASSPWTVRELFF
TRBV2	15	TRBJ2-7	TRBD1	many	TGTGCCAGCAGGCTCGGACAGGATGGAAGCTACGAGCAGTACTTC	CASRLGQDGSYEQYF
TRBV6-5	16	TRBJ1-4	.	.	TGTGCCAGCAGTTACTCCTCCTTACTTACTAATGAAAAACTGTTTTTT	CASSYSSLLTNEKLFF
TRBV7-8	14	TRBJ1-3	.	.	TGTGCCAGCAGTGTGGGGTATTCCGGAAACACCATATATTTT	CASSVGYSGNTIYF
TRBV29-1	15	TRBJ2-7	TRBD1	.	TGCAGCATTGGCACCGGGACAGGAGTCTCCTACGAGCAGTACTTC	CSIGTGTGVSYEQYF
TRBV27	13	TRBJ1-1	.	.	TGTGCCAGCAGTTGGAGGGCATACACTGAAGCTTTCTTT	CASSWRAYTEAFF
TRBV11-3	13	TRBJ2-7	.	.	TGTGCCAGCAGCAAAGGACCACCGAACGAGCAGTACTTC	CASSKGPPNEQYF
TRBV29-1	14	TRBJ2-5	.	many	TGCAGCGTGGACCTGACAGCCCTAAAGGAGACCCAGTACTTC	CSVDLTALKETQYF
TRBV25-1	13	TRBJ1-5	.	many	TGTGCCAGCAGTGCCCTGGCGGGACAGCCCCAGCATTTT	CASSALAGQPQHF
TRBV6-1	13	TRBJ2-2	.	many	TGTGCCAGCAGGAGGTCTGAGGCTGGGGAGCTGTTTTTT	CASRRSEAGELFF
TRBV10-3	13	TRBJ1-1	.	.	TGTGCCATCAGTGAGTCAACAGGGCAGAAAGCTTTCTTT	CAISESTGQKAFF
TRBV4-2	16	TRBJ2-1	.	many	TGTGCCAGCAGCCAAGTCGTCTCCCGAGGGGGCAATGAGCAGTTCTTC	CASSQVVSRGGNEQFF
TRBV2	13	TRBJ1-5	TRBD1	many	TGTGCCAGCAGGCCCGGACAGGATCAGCCCCAGCATTTT	CASRPGQDQPQHF
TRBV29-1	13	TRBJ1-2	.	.	TGCAGCGTTGTTGGTACCCAGGGCTATGGCTACACCTTC	CSVVGTQGYGYTF
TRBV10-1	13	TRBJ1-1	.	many	TGCGCCAGCAGTGGGATAAGGGGAACTGAAGCTTTCTTT	CASSGIRGTEAFF
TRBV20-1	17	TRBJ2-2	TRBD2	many	TGCAGTGCTAGAGGAGGGCTAGCGGGGCTGAACACCGGGGAGCTGTTTTTT	CSARGGLAGLNTGELFF
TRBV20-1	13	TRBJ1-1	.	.	TGCAGTGCTAGTAGGGGTCGGGACACTGAAGCTTTCTTT	CSASRGRDTEAFF
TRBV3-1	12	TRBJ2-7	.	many	TGTGCCAGCAGCCAGCGACAGTACGAGCAGTACTTC	CASSQRQYEQYF
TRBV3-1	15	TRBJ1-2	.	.	TGTGCCAGCAGCCAAGGTCTGGGGTTGCTATATGGCTACACCTTC	CASSQGLGLLYGYTF
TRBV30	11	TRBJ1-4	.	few	TGTGCCTGGAGTGTTCGAGAAAAACTGTTTTTT	CAWSVREKLFF
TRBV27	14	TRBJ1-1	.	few	TGTGCCAGCAGAAAAATGGGGGGAAACACTGAAGCTTTCTTT	CASRKMGGNTEAFF
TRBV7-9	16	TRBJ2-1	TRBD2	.	TGTGCCAGCAGCCGGGGACTAGCGGGGGAAGGAGATGAGCAGTTCTTC	CASSRGLAGEGDEQFF
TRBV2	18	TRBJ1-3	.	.	TGTGCCAGCAAAGGGCATGGTTTGGAGGGACCCTCTGGAAACACCATATATTTT	CASKGHGLEGPSGNTIYF
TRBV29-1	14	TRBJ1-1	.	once	TGCAGCGTGCTGGACGGGGGGATGAACACTGAAGCTTTCTTT	CSVLDGGMNTEAFF
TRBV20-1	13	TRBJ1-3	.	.	TGCAGTGCTAGAGACAGGCTTGGAAACACCATATATTTT	CSARDRLGNTIYF
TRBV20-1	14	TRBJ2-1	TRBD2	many	TGCAGTGCTCCCACCAGCGGGGGGGCGTCTGAGCAGTTCTTC	CSAPTSGGASEQFF
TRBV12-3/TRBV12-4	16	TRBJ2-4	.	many	TGTGCCAGCAGTTCGATTTCAGGAGGGCCCAAAAACATTCAGTACTTC	CASSSISGGPKNIQYF
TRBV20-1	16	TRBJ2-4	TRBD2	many	TGCAGTGGCTCCGGGAGGTTTGGCTTGGGCAAAAACATTCAGTACTTC	CSGSGRFGLGKNIQYF
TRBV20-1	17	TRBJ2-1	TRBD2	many	TGCAGTGCTAGCCCCTGGACTAGCGGGTCCCATTACAATGAGCAGTTCTTC	CSASPWTSGSHYNEQFF
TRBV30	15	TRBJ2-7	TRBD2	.	TGTGCCTGGAGTGTACATCGGGGGGGCCCGGGTGAGCAGTACTTC	CAWSVHRGGPGEQYF
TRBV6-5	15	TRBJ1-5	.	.	TGTGCCAGCAGTTACTCGGGTCAGCCAAATCAGCCCCAGCATTTT	CASSYSGQPNQPQHF
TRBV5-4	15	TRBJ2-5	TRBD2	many	TGTGCCAGCAGCTTGAGTAGCGGGGGGCAAGAGACCCAGTACTTC	CASSLSSGGQETQYF
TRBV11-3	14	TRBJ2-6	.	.	TGTGCCAGCAGCAAGGGTGTTGGGGCCAACGTCCTGACTTTC	CASSKGVGANVLTF